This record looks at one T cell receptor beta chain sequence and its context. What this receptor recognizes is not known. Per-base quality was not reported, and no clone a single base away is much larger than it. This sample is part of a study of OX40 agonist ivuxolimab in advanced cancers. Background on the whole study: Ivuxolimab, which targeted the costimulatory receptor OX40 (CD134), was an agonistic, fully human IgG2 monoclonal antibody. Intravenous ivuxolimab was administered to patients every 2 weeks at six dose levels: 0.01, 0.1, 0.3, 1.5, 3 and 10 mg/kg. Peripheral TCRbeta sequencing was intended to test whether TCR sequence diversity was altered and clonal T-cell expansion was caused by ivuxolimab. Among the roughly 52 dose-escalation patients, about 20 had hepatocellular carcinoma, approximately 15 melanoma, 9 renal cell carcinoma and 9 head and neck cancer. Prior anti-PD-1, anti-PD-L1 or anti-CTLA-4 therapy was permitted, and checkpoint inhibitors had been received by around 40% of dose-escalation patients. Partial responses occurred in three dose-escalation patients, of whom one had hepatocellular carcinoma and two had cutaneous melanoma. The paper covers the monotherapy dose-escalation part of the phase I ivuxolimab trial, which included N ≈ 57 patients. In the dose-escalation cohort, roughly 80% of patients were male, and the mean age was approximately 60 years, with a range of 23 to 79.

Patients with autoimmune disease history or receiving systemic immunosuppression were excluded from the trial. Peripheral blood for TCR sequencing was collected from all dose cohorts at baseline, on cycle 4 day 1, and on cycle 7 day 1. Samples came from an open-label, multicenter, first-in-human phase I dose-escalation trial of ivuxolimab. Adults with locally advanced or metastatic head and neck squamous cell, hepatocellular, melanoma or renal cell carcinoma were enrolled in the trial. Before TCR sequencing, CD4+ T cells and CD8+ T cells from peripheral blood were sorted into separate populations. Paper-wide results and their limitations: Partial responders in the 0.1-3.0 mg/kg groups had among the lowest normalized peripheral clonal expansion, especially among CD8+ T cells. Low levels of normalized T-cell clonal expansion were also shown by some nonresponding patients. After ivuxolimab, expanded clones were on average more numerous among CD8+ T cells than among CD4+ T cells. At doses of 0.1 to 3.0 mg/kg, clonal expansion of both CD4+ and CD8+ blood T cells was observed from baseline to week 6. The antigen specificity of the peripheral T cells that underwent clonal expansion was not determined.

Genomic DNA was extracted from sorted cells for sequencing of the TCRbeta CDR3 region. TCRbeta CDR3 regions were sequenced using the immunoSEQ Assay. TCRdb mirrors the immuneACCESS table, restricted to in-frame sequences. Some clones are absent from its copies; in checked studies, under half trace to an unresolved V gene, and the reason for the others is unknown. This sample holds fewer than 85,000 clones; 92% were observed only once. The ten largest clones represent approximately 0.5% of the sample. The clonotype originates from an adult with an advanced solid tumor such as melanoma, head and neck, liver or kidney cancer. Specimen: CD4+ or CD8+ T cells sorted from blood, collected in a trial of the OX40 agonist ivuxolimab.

Here is the DNA: TGTGCCAGCAGTTCTCCTGGCTACGGGTTCAATGGCTACACCTTC. Its coded protein is CASSSPGYGFNGYTF. Here the chain combines TRBV28 and TRBJ1-2; no D segment can be confidently identified. The CDR3 spans 15 residues, from the cysteine through the phenylalanine. Only CDR3 DNA is held: 45 bases, read in frame from base 1. The trim is 4 bases for V and 6 bases for J, with a gap of 18 bases between the germline ends. CDR1 and CDR2, per the germline V gene, are MDHEN and SYDVKM.